The 20 T cell receptor beta chains below were found in one sample sequenced in a study of blood T cells in healthy people across ages. A sample-barcoded 5' primer and a J-beta primer mix were used in a second PCR of roughly 7 to 11 cycles. TCRdb itself ran the 5' RACE reads through MiXCR, one entry per CDR3 protein. Among 780,000 or so distinct CDR3 sequences listed, roughly three fifths were seen once. Input material: blood. The receptors here all came from a man in his forties in good health.

The V gene is TRBV28, the J gene TRBJ2-7; 7 bases map to TRBD2. CDR1 is MDHEN, CDR2 SYDVKM, per germline. This CDR3 contains 14 residues. Unmatched junction bases numbered 8, after V lost 7 bases and J lost 2 bases. The CDR3 nucleotides read TGTGCCAGCAATTTCAGGGCGGGGGCCTACGAGCAGTACTTC. Translating gives CASNFRAGAYEQYF.

V gene TRBV12-3 or TRBV12-4 combines with J gene TRBJ2-5; D is possibly TRBD1 or TRBD2 (5 bases each). CDR3 length equals 14 residues. V lost 6 bases to trimming and J lost 4 bases, with 15 bases between them. CDR3 bases: TGTGCCAGCAGGCAGGGAGTGGTTTCAGAGACCCAGTACTTC. It specifies CASRQGVVSETQYF.

This chain joins TRBV28 and TRBJ1-2; maybe TRBD1 (6 bases). The germline V and J ends were trimmed by 3 bases and 2 bases, with 13 bases remaining between them. This CDR3 has 15 residues. Germline lookup yields CDR1 MDHEN and CDR2 SYDVKM. The chain's CDR3 is CASSFSGHSNYGYTF. For the CDR3, the DNA is TGTGCCAGCAGTTTTTCGGGACACTCAAACTATGGCTACACCTTC.

The J gene is TRBJ1-2, the V gene TRBV9; 8 bases fit TRBD1. CDR3 length: 17 residues. V shed 3 bases, J shed 3 bases, and the junction held 13 bases outside the gene matches. Germline CDR1 is SGDLS and CDR2 is YYNGEE. For the CDR3, the DNA is TGTGCCAGCAGCGGCCGGACAGGGAGATCCGCTGACTATGGCTACACCTTC. Its translation is CASSGRTGRSADYGYTF.

Here the CDR3 DNA reads TGCAGTGCTAGAGATTGGGTGGGTGAGACCCAGTACTTC. Translation: CSARDWVGETQYF. The rearrangement links TRBV20-1 to TRBJ2-5; D remains ambiguous. CDR1 and CDR2 (germline): DFQATT, SNEGSKA (reference sequence). V was pared by 0 bases and J by 5 bases, with 10 bases between. This CDR3 is built from 13 residues.

V usage is TRBV7-2 and J usage is TRBJ2-3; 13 bases fit TRBD2. J was trimmed by 6 bases and V by 5 bases; bases with no gene match: 8. Germline values: CDR1 SGHTA, CDR2 FQGNSA. The CDR3 consists of 16 residues. The CDR3 region is CASSLELAGGSDTQYF. CDR3 DNA: TGTGCCAGCAGCCTTGAACTAGCGGGAGGGAGTGATACGCAGTATTTT.

The chain recombines TRBV4-1 with TRBJ2-1; 9 bases match TRBD1. The CDR3 runs to 15 residues. Losses at the gene ends were 4 bases for V and 5 bases for J; bases not matched to a gene: 6. The germline V gene has CDR1 MGHRA and CDR2 YSYEKL. The CDR3 here is CASSLRTGADNEQFF. For the CDR3, the DNA is TGCGCCAGCAGCCTGAGGACAGGGGCTGACAATGAGCAGTTCTTC.

In its sample, this clonotype was seen a few times. This chain joins TRBV28 and TRBJ2-3; D not certain. Germline values: CDR1 MDHEN, CDR2 SYDVKM. The CDR3 runs 12 residues. V lost 3 bases, J lost 6 bases, and 7 bases lay in between. CDR3 protein: CASSLALDTQYF. In nucleotides, the CDR3 is TGTGCCAGCAGTTTGGCCCTTGATACGCAGTATTTT.

This chain connects TRBV12-3 or TRBV12-4 to TRBJ1-1, with D possibly being TRBD1 (5 bases). Trimming took off 6 bases at V and 0 bases at J, with 11 bases between the two ends. This CDR3 region has 14 residues. The CDR3 bases are TGTGCCAGCAGGGTCAGGGACGTGAACACTGAAGCTTTCTTT. Translating gives CASRVRDVNTEAFF.

This sequence joins TRBV20-1 and TRBJ2-3, with D tentatively TRBD1 or TRBD2 (5 bases each). V was pared by 5 bases and J by 4 bases, with 13 bases between. CDR3 length: 13 residues. Germline V gene lookup returns CDR1 DFQATT and CDR2 SNEGSKA (reference sequence). The chain's CDR3 is CSALRGSSDTQYF. The CDR3 nucleotides read TGCAGTGCTCTACGGGGCTCGTCAGATACGCAGTATTTT.

There are a few counts of this clonotype. The gene calls are TRBV5-1 and TRBJ2-1; D may correspond to TRBD1 or TRBD2 (7 bases each). Trimming stripped 6 bases from V and 8 bases from J, with 18 bases between. Germline V gene lookup returns CDR1 SGHRS and CDR2 YFSETQ. The CDR3 is 14 amino acids. DNA of the CDR3: TGCGCCAGCAAAGGGAGCGGGACAGTCGATGAGCAGTTCTTC. Its protein product is CASKGSGTVDEQFF.

V and J are TRBV6-6 and TRBJ2-5; 10 nucleotides match TRBD1. The last part of the DNA fits TRBJ2-7 better; the J call may be wrong. This CDR3 comprises 14 residues. CDR1 is MNHNY and CDR2 is SVGAGI in the germline V gene (reference sequence). The CDR3 region has the DNA TGTGCCAGCAGTTACGGGACAGGGGTCGACGAGCAGTACTTC. It is translated as CASSYGTGVDEQYF.

This clonotype has a handful of counts. J is TRBJ1-2 and V is TRBV10-3, with 8 bases identical to TRBD1. The CDR3 runs to 14 residues. Germline CDR1 reads ENHRY; CDR2 reads SYGVKD. Unmatched junction bases numbered 10, after V lost 6 bases and J lost 7 bases. CDR3 amino acids: CAISKDRGEGGYTF. The CDR3 DNA sequence: TGTGCCATCAGCAAAGACAGGGGTGAAGGTGGCTACACCTTC.

The V gene is TRBV10-3, the J gene TRBJ1-5; D remains ambiguous. Germline CDR1 reads ENHRY; CDR2 reads SYGVKD. The CDR3 length is 12 residues. V lost 6 bases to trimming and J lost 4 bases, with 7 bases between them. The CDR3: CAISDLNQPQHF. CDR3 bases: TGTGCCATCAGCGACCTGAATCAGCCCCAGCATTTT.

This clonotype was picked up one time. The chain employs TRBV27 and TRBJ2-3; 11 bases are a match to TRBD2. In germline, CDR1 is MNHEY, CDR2 SMNVEV (reference sequence). The CDR3 spans 17 residues. Trimming removed 4 bases from V and 2 bases from J; junction bases left unmatched: 8. The CDR3 spells CASSSIIAGGSTDTQYF. CDR3 nucleotides: TGTGCCAGCAGTTCCATCATAGCGGGGGGGTCCACAGATACGCAGTATTTT.

This clonotype has a count of ten or more. The rearrangement joins TRBV29-1 to TRBJ2-1; D is unresolved. Trimming took off 7 bases at V and 4 bases at J, with 5 bases between the two ends. Germline CDR1 and CDR2: SQVTM and ANQGSEA. The CDR3 totals 10 residues. The CDR3 bases are TGCAGCGCCCGATACAATGAGCAGTTCTTC. Translation gives CSARYNEQFF.

This sequence joins TRBV12-3 or TRBV12-4 and TRBJ2-2; TRBD2 agrees at 15 bases. The V segment lost 3 bases and the J segment 4 bases; nucleotides outside the gene matches: 9. The length of the CDR3 is 19 residues. This chain's CDR3 is CASSFPGLAGGPGTGELFF. CDR3 DNA sequence: TGTGCCAGCAGTTTCCCTGGACTAGCGGGGGGGCCGGGCACCGGGGAGCTGTTTTTT.

The chain recombines TRBV6-1 with TRBJ1-2, with D hard to call. The germline V gene has CDR1 MNHNS and CDR2 SASEGT. V dropped 5 bases and J dropped 3 bases, with 13 bases sitting between them. This CDR3 comprises 14 residues. The CDR3 nucleotides are TGTGCCAGCAGTTCGGGCGGCGAGGACTATGGCTACACCTTC. Translated, it gives CASSSGGEDYGYTF.

This chain uses TRBV4-2 with TRBJ2-5; a weak D match, TRBD1 (5 bases). The CDR3 contains 16 residues. The V gene's germline CDR1 is LGHNA and CDR2 YNFKEQ. The V gene lost 1 base and the J gene lost 1 base, with 13 bases spanning the gap. CDR3 in amino acids: CASSQGQKPTQETQYF. The DNA of the CDR3 is TGTGCCAGCAGCCAAGGACAGAAACCCACCCAAGAGACCCAGTACTTC.

The rearrangement uses TRBV5-1 and TRBJ1-2; D call uncertain. The CDR3 length is 14 residues. V dropped 6 bases and J dropped 4 bases, with 16 bases sitting between them. Germline V gene sequence: CDR1 SGHRS, CDR2 YFSETQ. Here the CDR3 reads CASIDEPSLYGYTF. CDR3 DNA: TGCGCCAGCATCGATGAGCCGTCCCTCTATGGCTACACCTTC.